This TCR beta chain stems from a study of post-analysis software for immune sequencing data. Study details: Multiple sclerosis in the patients followed relapsing-remitting, secondary progressive and progressive-relapsing courses.

This clonotype was counted only a few times. Its specificity is unknown. V lost 3 bases and J lost 0, with 8 bases in between. The length of the CDR3 is 14 residues. Germline CDR1 and CDR2: KGHSH and LQKENI. Study-level points and caveats: Controls' normalized Chao1 diversity significantly exceeded that of multiple sclerosis patients. By F measure, strong co-clustering occurred among samples prepared in the same batch. In patients, roughly five TRBV segments were more frequent than in controls, with TRBV5-6, TRBV5-1 and TRBV20-1 among them.

Sequencing libraries made from TCR beta cDNA carried unique molecular identifiers. About 500,000 cDNA molecules were obtained per 1 to 10 million input T cells. TCRdb reprocessed the PCR reads with MiXCR, giving one entry per CDR3 protein. Among 650,000 to 850,000 distinct CDR3 sequences listed, about 50% were seen once. Sequencing input: blood. This receptor was identified in a girl under 18 with multiple sclerosis. The V and J genes are TRBV18 and TRBJ1-1; D is unclear. CDR3 in amino acids: CASSPGRLNTEAFF. Written as DNA, the CDR3 is TGTGCCAGCTCACCTGGCAGATTGAACACTGAAGCTTTCTTT. Filled out from reference TRBV18 and TRBJ1-1, the complete variable domain reads NAGVMQNPRHLVRRRGQEARLRCSPMKGHSHVYWYRQLPEEGLKFMVYLQKENIIDESGMPKERFSAEFPKEGPSILRIQQVVRGDSAAYFCASSPGRLNTEAFFGQGTRLTVV.